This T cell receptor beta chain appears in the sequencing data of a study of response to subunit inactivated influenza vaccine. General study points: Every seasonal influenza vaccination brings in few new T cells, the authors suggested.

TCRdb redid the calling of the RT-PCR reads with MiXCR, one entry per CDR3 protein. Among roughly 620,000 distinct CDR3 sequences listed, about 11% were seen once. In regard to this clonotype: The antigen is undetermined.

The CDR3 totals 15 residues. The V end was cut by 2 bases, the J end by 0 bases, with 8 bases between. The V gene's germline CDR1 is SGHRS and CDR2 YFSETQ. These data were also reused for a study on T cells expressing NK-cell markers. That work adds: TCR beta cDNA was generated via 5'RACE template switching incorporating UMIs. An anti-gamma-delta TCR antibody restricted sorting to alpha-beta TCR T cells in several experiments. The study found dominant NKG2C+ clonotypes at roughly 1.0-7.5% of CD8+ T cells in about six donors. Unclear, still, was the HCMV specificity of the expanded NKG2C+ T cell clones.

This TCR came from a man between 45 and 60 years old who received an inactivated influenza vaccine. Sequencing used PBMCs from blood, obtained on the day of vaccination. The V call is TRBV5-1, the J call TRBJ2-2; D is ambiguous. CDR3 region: CASSLAVANTGELFF. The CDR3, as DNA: TGCGCCAGCAGCTTAGCAGTCGCGAACACCGGGGAGCTGTTTTTT. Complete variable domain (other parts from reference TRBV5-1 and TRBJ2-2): KAGVTQTPRYLIKTRGQQVTLSCSPISGHRSVSWYQQTPGQGLQFLFEYFSETQRNKGNFPGRFSGRQFSNSRSEMNVSTLELGDSALYLCASSLAVANTGELFFGEGSRLTVL.